This T cell receptor (beta chain) appears in the sequencing data of a study of T cells after yellow fever vaccination (dated by TCRdb to between 2018 and 2021). About the investigation overall: Libraries from fractions with low cell numbers were prepared with the SMART-Seq v4 Ultra Low Input RNA kit. To follow T-cell clones before and after both primary and booster YFV17D yellow fever vaccination, bulk TCR alpha and beta repertoires underwent longitudinal sequencing. Two healthy male donors, one aged 18 to 30 and one aged 30 to 40 years, made up the cohort. Blood was collected at multiple timepoints before and after primary and secondary immunization, and bulk PBMC replicates and cell subsets were isolated.

Taken with the paper, the label for treatment or condition translates to: live attenuated yellow fever vaccine strain. A standard Ficoll-Paque protocol was used to isolate PBMCs from peripheral blood. Dynabeads CD4 and CD8 positive selection kits were used to isolate the CD4 and CD8 T-cell fractions. TriZol was used to extract RNA from bulk PBMCs, CD4 and CD8 fractions, and dextramer-positive and dextramer-negative fractions. Here is what the overall study found, with its caveats: FACS-sorted repertoires could contain abundant contaminating clonotypes from the bulk population, so computational filtering was required. Compared with the primary T-cell response, the secondary T-cell response was weaker but faster, peaking on day 5 rather than day 15. The study included only a couple of donors, which limits how far the findings can be generalized. Most clones expanded after primary vaccination (almost 97% of CD4 and roughly 88% of CD8) were re-detected after the booster, suggesting that broad memory maintenance occurred. A small share of clonotypes occurred in both CD4 and CD8 compartments, likely arising from convergent recombination.

This clonotype was seen a handful of times. Its antigen target is currently unknown. Nothing much larger sits one base from this clone, and base qualities are not available. The cysteine opens and the phenylalanine closes a CDR3 of 16 amino acids. The entry retains the CDR3 DNA only, 48 bases that are in frame from base 1. The germline V gene encodes CDR1 SGHVS and CDR2 FQNEAQ. The V end gives up 3 bases and the J end 0 bases, leaving 6 bases in the junction not matched to a gene. Sequenced using an Illumina NovaSeq 6000. TCR cDNA was made using 5'RACE template switching, a step that added a universal primer site and unique molecular identifiers. cDNA synthesis was primed from both the TCR alpha and TCR beta constant segments. Library amplification involved two PCR steps, and the second step added sample barcodes and sequencing adapters. Sequencing of libraries was done on Illumina HiSeq 2500 (2x100 bp) or NovaSeq (2x150 bp). The authors processed their data as follows. Reads were demultiplexed and collapsed into UMI consensus sequences with MIGEC, and V(D)J alignment was performed with MiXCR. Vaccine-responding clonotypes were identified with edgeR using replicate PBMC samples, with FDR below 0.01 and a log2 fold change above 5 up to day 15 being required. Each bulk clonotype was labeled CD4 or CD8 based on which sequenced repertoire, CD4 or CD8, contained the clonotype at higher abundance. The raw public reads went through TCRdb reprocessing: fastp at Q25, MiXCR clone calling, in-frame beta chains kept. Every distinct CDR3 protein forms one entry, paired with its most common genes and DNA. The V and J calls were not made by the authors but by TCRdb's processing. Recorded for this sample are approximately 130,000 distinct CDR3 sequences; 15% of them occurred a single time. Of the sample, about 40% is held by the ten largest clones.

The sample in question was CD8+ T cells sorted from PBMCs, obtained 5 days after the yellow fever booster vaccination. This sequence was found in a man in his late teens or twenties who received the YFV17D yellow fever vaccine. The sequence links TRBV7-8 to TRBJ2-3, and 7 junction bases match TRBD1. The CDR3 loop reads CASSFLGDSSTDTQYF. The nucleotide sequence reads as follows: TGTGCCAGCAGCTTTCTGGGGGACAGTAGCACAGATACGCAGTATTTT. The reference TRBV7-8 and TRBJ2-3 proteins fill in what lies around the CDR3, so the full variable domain reads GAGVSQSPRYKVAKRGQDVALRCDPISGHVSLFWYQQALGQGPEFLTYFQNEAQLDKSGLPSDRFFAERPEGSVSTLKIQRTQQEDSAVYLCASSFLGDSSTDTQYFGPGTRLTVL.